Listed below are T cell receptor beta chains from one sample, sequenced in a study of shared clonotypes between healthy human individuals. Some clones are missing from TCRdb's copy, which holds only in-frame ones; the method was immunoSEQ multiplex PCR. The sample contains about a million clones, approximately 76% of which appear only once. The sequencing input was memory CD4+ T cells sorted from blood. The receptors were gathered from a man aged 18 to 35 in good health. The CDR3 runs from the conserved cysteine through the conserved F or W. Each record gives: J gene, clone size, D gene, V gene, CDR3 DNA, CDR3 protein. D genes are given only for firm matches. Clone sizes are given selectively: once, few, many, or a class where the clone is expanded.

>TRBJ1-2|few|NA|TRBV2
TGTGCCAGCAGTGAAGGGGGACATCTATACGGCTACACCTTC
CASSEGGHLYGYTF
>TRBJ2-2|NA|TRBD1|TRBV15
TGTGCCACCAGCAGAGATGGGACAGGGGGCTCCGGGGAGCTGTTTTTT
CATSRDGTGGSGELFF
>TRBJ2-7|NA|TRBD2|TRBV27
TGTGCCAGCAAAAAACTAGCGGGGGGGCCCTACGAGCAGTACTTC
CASKKLAGGPYEQYF
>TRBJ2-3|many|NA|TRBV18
TGTGCCAGCTCACCGCGGCAGGGCCAGGCAGATACGCAGTATTTT
CASSPRQGQADTQYF
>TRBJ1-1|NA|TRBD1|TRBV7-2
TGTGCCAGCAGCAAGGGACAGGGGGGCACTGAAGCTTTCTTT
CASSKGQGGTEAFF
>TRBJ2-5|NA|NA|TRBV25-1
TGTGCTTCCCACCAAGAGACCCAGTACTTC
CASHQETQYF
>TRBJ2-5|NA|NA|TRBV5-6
TGTGCCAGCAGCCCTAACCAGGCCGCGTACCAAGAGACCCAGTACTTC
CASSPNQAAYQETQYF
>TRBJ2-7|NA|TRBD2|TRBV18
TGTGCCAGCTCTCTAAACGTCGTGGGAGGGCCTTCGGACGAGCAGTACTTC
CASSLNVVGGPSDEQYF
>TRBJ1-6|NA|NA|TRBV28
TGTGCCAGCGCCCCATCACGGGGCGAATATTCACCCCTCCACTTT
CASAPSRGEYSPLHF
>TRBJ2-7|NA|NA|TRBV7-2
TGTGCCAGCAGCTTAGCGAACGAGCAGTACTTC
CASSLANEQYF
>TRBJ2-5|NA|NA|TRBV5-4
TGTGCCAGCAGCTCCGAGCGGAGTGAAGAGACCCAGTACTTC
CASSSERSEETQYF
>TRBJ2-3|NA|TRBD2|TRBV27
TGTGCCAGCAGTCCCCGGGAGGGGACAGATACGCAGTATTTT
CASSPREGTDTQYF
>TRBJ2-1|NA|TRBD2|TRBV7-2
TGTGCCAGCAGCTTAGCGGGACTAGCGGGCAACAATGAGCAGTTCTTC
CASSLAGLAGNNEQFF
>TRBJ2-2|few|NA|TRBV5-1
TGCGCCAGCAGCTTGCCCTCAGACACCGGGGAGCTGTTTTTT
CASSLPSDTGELFF
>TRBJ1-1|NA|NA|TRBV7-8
TGTGCCAGCAGCTTTACGGCCTTGAACACTGAAGCTTTCTTT
CASSFTALNTEAFF
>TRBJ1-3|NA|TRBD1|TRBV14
TGTGCCAGCAGCCCCCTCCGGGACAGGGCTGGAAACACCATATATTTT
CASSPLRDRAGNTIYF
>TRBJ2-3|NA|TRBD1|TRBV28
TGTGCCAGCAGCACTCAGGGGGACGGCACAGATACGCAGTATTTT
CASSTQGDGTDTQYF
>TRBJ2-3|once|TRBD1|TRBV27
TGTGCCAGCAGTAGGACAGGGGCGTGGATAGATACGCAGTATTTT
CASSRTGAWIDTQYF
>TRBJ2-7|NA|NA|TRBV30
TGTGCCTTAGGGGGCGCGGGGGAGCAGTACTTC
CALGGAGEQYF